These 15 T cell receptor beta chains originate from one sample sequenced in a study of cytomegalovirus exposure and HLA in healthy donors (dated by TCRdb to between 2016 and 2019). The protocol used for the library was the immunoSEQ multiplex PCR assay. The multiplex PCR relied on a mix of 60 forward primers for TCR Vbeta segments and 13 reverse primers for TCR Jbeta segments. Not all clones reach the TCRdb copy of this immuneACCESS table, which keeps in-frame sequences only. Checked studies attribute under half of the gap to unresolved V genes and leave the rest unexplained. This sample comprises 100,000 to 150,000 clones, 77% of them detected only once. The ten most abundant clones make up approximately 4.5% of the sample. The sequenced sample consisted of PBMCs. These receptor sequences come from a male donor in good health and CMV-seropositive.

The chain carries TRBV27 and TRBJ2-7; 14 nucleotides agree with TRBD2. V shed 5 bases and J 1 base; nucleotides not matched to a gene: 7. This CDR3 has 17 amino acids. Germline CDR1 and CDR2: MNHEY and SMNVEV (reference sequence). CDR3 protein: CASSPGLAGGRSYEQYF. For the CDR3, the DNA is TGTGCCAGCAGTCCCGGACTAGCGGGGGGCCGTTCCTACGAGCAGTACTTC.

The chain joins TRBV5-4 to TRBJ2-1; TRBD2 agrees at 7 bases. CDR1 and CDR2 from the germline V gene are SGHNT and YYREEE (reference sequence). The CDR3 spans 15 residues. J was trimmed by 5 bases and V by 6 bases; bases with no gene match: 11. The CDR3 nucleotides are TGTGCCAGCAACCCGCGGGGGAAGTCAAACAATGAGCAGTTCTTC. Its translation: CASNPRGKSNNEQFF. The full variable domain, completed using reference TRBV5-4 and TRBJ2-1, is ETGVTQSPTHLIKTRGQQVTLRCSSQSGHNTVSWYQQALGQGPQFIFQYYREEENGRGNFPPRFSGLQFPNYSSELNVNALELDDSALYLCASNPRGKSNNEQFFGPGTRLTVL.

This clone was seen a handful of times. The chain is built from TRBV9 and TRBJ2-3; TRBD2 might be the D (6 bases). CDR1 is SGDLS and CDR2 is YYNGEE in the germline V gene. This CDR3 region has 17 residues. V lost 4 bases and J lost 0, with 18 bases in between. CDR3 protein: CASSPSVGGKSTDTQYF. In DNA, the CDR3 is TGTGCCAGCAGCCCCAGTGTTGGGGGGAAGAGCACAGATACGCAGTATTTT.

This clone has more than one count but fewer than ten. This chain links TRBV19 with TRBJ2-1; TRBD2 aligns across 8 bases. Trimming at V came to 5 bases and at J to 9 bases, leaving 18 bases not matched to a gene. Germline CDR1 reads LNHDA; CDR2 reads SQIVND (reference sequence). The CDR3 runs to 17 residues. This CDR3 is CASSALGGAGPSLEQFF. The CDR3 DNA follows: TGTGCCAGTAGTGCGCTCGGGGGGGCAGGTCCGTCCCTTGAGCAGTTCTTC.

The chain uses TRBV28 and TRBJ1-3; D not resolved. Germline V gives CDR1 MDHEN, CDR2 SYDVKM. Trimming shortened V by 4 bases and J by 3 bases, and 16 bases separated the two germline ends. CDR3 size: 16 residues. CDR3 loop: CASSSTVSSFGNTIYF. In DNA form, the CDR3 reads TGTGCCAGCAGTTCCACGGTTTCTTCTTTTGGAAACACCATATATTTT.

Turning to this clone: Mismatch with germline at one junction end may stem from a read error. V gene TRBV2 combines with J gene TRBJ2-1; D gene unclear. Germline CDR1 is SNHLY and CDR2 is FYNNEI. The CDR3 is made up of 11 amino acids. The CDR3 sequence: CASSEAGLPIF. As DNA, the CDR3 is TGTGCCAGCAGTGAGGCAGGCCTACCGATCTTC.

This clone came up a few times. The chain joins TRBV7-9 to TRBJ2-7; 7 positions agree with TRBD2. There are 13 residues in the CDR3. Germline V CDR1 and CDR2: SEHNR, FQNEAQ (reference sequence). V shed 4 bases and J 7 bases; nucleotides not matched to a gene: 7. For the CDR3, the DNA is TGTGCCAGCAGCTCCTTAGCGGGTCTTGAGCAGTACTTC. Protein product: CASSSLAGLEQYF.

The chain couples TRBV27 to TRBJ2-1; 7 positions match TRBD2. The CDR3 has 14 residues. Per the germline V gene, CDR1 is MNHEY and CDR2 is SMNVEV (reference sequence). With V trimmed by 7 bases and J by 3 bases, 6 bases remained unmatched. CDR3: CASTRSGVYNEQFF. DNA of the CDR3: TGTGCCAGCACCCGGAGCGGGGTCTACAATGAGCAGTTCTTC.

This clone was counted a single time. This sample includes further DNA sequences coding for the same CDR3. The chain employs TRBV28 and TRBJ1-3; the D is unclear. The V and J ends lost 4 bases and 4 bases respectively, with 14 bases between them. Germline V lookup: CDR1 MDHEN, CDR2 SYDVKM. The CDR3 totals 15 residues. CDR3 amino acids: CASSSPPGSGNTIYF. The CDR3 bases are TGTGCCAGCAGTTCCCCCCCCGGGTCGGGAAACACCATATATTTT.

J is TRBJ2-3 and V is TRBV29-1, with TRBD2 as a possible D gene (6 bases). V lost 6 bases and J lost 2, with 18 bases in between. The length of the CDR3 is 15 residues. Germline CDR1 is SQVTM and CDR2 is ANQGSEA. The CDR3 DNA is TGCAGCGTCTCTGAGCGGGCATCCCCCACAGATACGCAGTATTTT. The encoded protein is CSVSERASPTDTQYF.

This chain connects TRBV19 to TRBJ1-2, with no clear D. The CDR3 runs to 16 residues. Trimming took off 0 bases at V and 3 bases at J, with 14 bases between the two ends. The V gene's germline CDR1 is LNHDA and CDR2 SQIVND (reference sequence). The CDR3 here is CASSIDLSRNHYGYTF. The CDR3 DNA follows: TGTGCCAGTAGTATAGATCTATCACGAAACCACTATGGCTACACCTTC.

V is TRBV27 and J is TRBJ2-4, with a weak D call TRBD1 (7 bases). CDR3 length equals 12 residues. The V end lost 3 bases, the J end lost 9 bases, and 9 bases lay between the germline ends. CDR1 and CDR2 (germline): MNHEY, SMNVEV (reference sequence). In DNA form, the CDR3 reads TGTGCCAGCAGTTTGCAGGGGGGCATTCAGTACTTC. Protein sequence: CASSLQGGIQYF.

J is TRBJ1-5 and V is TRBV10-2; 8 nucleotides match TRBD1. J gave up 5 bases and V 6 bases, and 3 bases lay outside the gene matches. The germline V gene encodes CDR1 WSHSY and CDR2 SAAADI. This CDR3 has 13 residues. Written as DNA, the CDR3 is TGCGCCAGCAGCACAGGGGGAGATCAGCCCCAGCATTTT. It codes for CASSTGGDQPQHF.

The chain combines TRBV6-1 with TRBJ2-7; the D gene is possibly TRBD2 (7 bases). The CDR3 runs 13 residues. V lost 6 bases, J lost 7 bases, and 16 bases lay in between. CDR1 and CDR2 (germline): MNHNS, SASEGT. CDR3 sequence: CASRLGGGGEQYF. CDR3 sequence (DNA): TGTGCCAGCAGGTTAGGGGGGGGTGGGGAGCAGTACTTC.

J is TRBJ1-3 and V is TRBV28; D is undetermined. The V gene's germline CDR1 is MDHEN and CDR2 SYDVKM. Trimming removed 6 bases from V and 4 bases from J, with 22 bases in between. The CDR3 totals 17 residues. CDR3 protein: CASSSPKEGQEGNTIYF. In DNA, the CDR3 is TGTGCCAGCAGCTCGCCGAAAGAGGGCCAGGAGGGAAACACCATATATTTT.